The T cell receptor (beta chain) described here comes from a study of T-cell memory formation after mild COVID-19. TCRdb ran MiXCR on the 5' RACE reads and lists one entry per CDR3 protein. The repertoire has 130,000 to 150,000 distinct CDR3 sequences, 15% to 20% of them found once; the top ten carry 2% to 2.5%. This clonotype was seen a handful of times. The CDR3 contains 16 residues. Germline CDR1 MNHEY, CDR2 SVGEGT. Germline trimming cut 6 bases from V and 1 base from J; bases unmatched to any gene: 11. Source material: PBMCs or a T cell subset sorted from them (not recorded which). The source of this sequence is an adult woman who had mild COVID-19 (a few samples of this study predate the infection). Cell type and time point are not known. V gene TRBV6-2 or TRBV6-3 combines with J gene TRBJ2-5; 7 bases agree with TRBD1. The CDR3 DNA reads TGTGCCAGCAGACTCAGAGACAGGGCGGGCCAAGAGACCCAGTACTTC. Translating gives CASRLRDRAGQETQYF.